The rows below give T cell receptor beta chains drawn from one sample of a study of response to subunit inactivated influenza vaccine. From the RT-PCR reads, TCRdb called clonotypes with MiXCR, one entry per CDR3 protein. Among some 550,000 distinct CDR3 sequences, around 25% were seen once, and the ten largest hold roughly 2.8%. This same sample was also taken into another study, of T cells expressing NK-cell markers.

The input for sequencing was CD4+ T cells sorted from PBMCs, taken approximately 12 days after vaccination. These receptors all come from a man over 45 who received an inactivated influenza vaccine. Both conserved end residues are part of each CDR3. The D gene is left open where the match is weak. Only some rows state a clone size, as once, few, many or a class for expanded clones.

d_call	clone_size	j_call	v_call	cdr3_aa	cdr3_nt
TRBD2	NA	TRBJ2-3	TRBV12-3/TRBV12-4	CASSPLGGVGDTQYF	TGTGCCAGCAGCCCACTGGGGGGGGTCGGAGATACGCAGTATTTT
NA	NA	TRBJ1-6	TRBV12-3/TRBV12-4	CASRQGIYNSPLHF	TGTGCCAGCAGGCAGGGGATCTATAATTCACCCCTCCACTTT
TRBD2	few	TRBJ2-1	TRBV12-3/TRBV12-4	CASSSLLLAGNEQFF	TGTGCCAGCAGTTCCCTTTTACTAGCGGGAAATGAGCAGTTCTTC
NA	few	TRBJ2-2	TRBV4-3	CASSQEYRVPTGELFF	TGCGCCAGCAGCCAAGAGTACAGGGTGCCAACCGGGGAGCTGTTTTTT
NA	NA	TRBJ2-3	TRBV9	CASSAIAAGTDTQYF	TGTGCCAGCAGCGCTATAGCTGCTGGCACAGATACGCAGTATTTT
NA	NA	TRBJ2-7	TRBV4-3	CASSQEGPGLGGYEQYF	TGCGCCAGCAGCCAAGAGGGGCCGGGGCTTGGGGGGTACGAGCAGTACTTC
TRBD2	few	TRBJ2-5	TRBV7-2	CASSSGLAANQETQYF	TGTGCCAGCAGCTCAGGACTAGCGGCTAATCAAGAGACCCAGTACTTC
NA	NA	TRBJ2-5	TRBV6-8	CASSYSLRETQYF	TGTGCCAGCAGTTACTCGCTTCGAGAGACCCAGTACTTC
TRBD1	NA	TRBJ2-4	TRBV2	CASKGDRGGNIQYF	TGTGCCAGCAAAGGGGACAGGGGTGGAAACATTCAGTACTTC
NA	few	TRBJ2-2	TRBV3-1	CASSHRGSGGELFF	TGTGCCAGCAGCCATCGCGGTAGTGGCGGGGAGCTGTTTTTT
TRBD1	NA	TRBJ2-1	TRBV7-2	CASRAPGQGAENEQFF	TGTGCCAGCAGGGCCCCGGGACAGGGGGCGGAAAATGAGCAGTTCTTC
NA	NA	TRBJ2-3	TRBV10-3	CAISEHRQTDTQYF	TGTGCCATCAGTGAGCATCGCCAAACAGATACGCAGTATTTT
TRBD2	few	TRBJ2-1	TRBV7-2	CASSSIAGGHEQFF	TGTGCCAGCAGCTCTATAGCGGGAGGACATGAGCAGTTCTTC
TRBD1	NA	TRBJ1-1	TRBV19	CASSRKTTGGGAEAFF	TGTGCCAGTAGTAGGAAGACGACAGGGGGCGGTGCTGAAGCTTTCTTT
NA	few	TRBJ2-7	TRBV2	CASSGQAPYEQYF	TGTGCCAGCAGTGGACAGGCGCCCTACGAGCAGTACTTC
NA	few	TRBJ2-4	TRBV29-1	CSGGGAYIQYF	TGCAGCGGGGGGGGCGCTTACATTCAGTACTTC
TRBD1	NA	TRBJ1-2	TRBV29-1	CSVPGTANYGYTF	TGCAGCGTGCCGGGGACAGCTAACTATGGCTACACCTTC
TRBD1	few	TRBJ1-4	TRBV12-3/TRBV12-4	CASSPGTALATNEKLFF	TGTGCCAGCAGCCCTGGGACAGCTCTCGCAACTAATGAAAAACTGTTTTTT
NA	few	TRBJ2-5	TRBV15	CATSRDQGQGETQYF	TGTGCCACCAGCAGAGATCAGGGACAAGGGGAGACCCAGTACTTC
NA	NA	TRBJ2-7	TRBV3-1	CASSQGNGGYYEQYF	TGTGCCAGCAGCCAAGGAAATGGCGGCTACTACGAGCAGTACTTC
NA	NA	TRBJ1-4	TRBV9	CASSAVAVNEKLFF	TGTGCCAGCAGCGCGGTAGCAGTTAATGAAAAACTGTTTTTT
TRBD2	many	TRBJ2-3	TRBV20-1	CSARGGLAGTGTDTQYF	TGCAGTGCTAGAGGGGGGCTAGCGGGAACGGGAACAGATACGCAGTATTTT
NA	NA	TRBJ1-5	TRBV21-1	CASGRGRTQPQHF	TGTGCCAGCGGCAGGGGGCGAACTCAGCCCCAGCATTTT
TRBD1	few	TRBJ2-1	TRBV10-3	CAIREDRGGQGQFF	TGTGCCATCAGGGAAGACAGGGGTGGGCAAGGGCAGTTCTTC
TRBD2	NA	TRBJ2-5	TRBV12-3/TRBV12-4	CASSLFGGGASETQYF	TGTGCCAGCAGTTTATTCGGCGGGGGGGCGTCAGAGACCCAGTACTTC
TRBD2	few	TRBJ2-2	TRBV20-1	CSARRLAGDTGELFF	TGCAGTGCTAGGCGGTTAGCGGGTGACACCGGGGAGCTGTTTTTT
TRBD2	NA	TRBJ2-3	TRBV12-3/TRBV12-4	CASRTSGGRDTQYF	TGTGCCAGCAGGACTAGCGGGGGCCGGGATACGCAGTATTTT
NA	NA	TRBJ1-2	TRBV20-1	CSARVGGQSNGYTF	TGCAGTGCTAGAGTTGGGGGGCAATCAAATGGCTACACCTTC
TRBD2	NA	TRBJ2-1	TRBV11-2	CASSTRSSGAYNEQFF	TGTGCCAGCAGCACCCGATCTAGCGGGGCCTACAATGAGCAGTTCTTC
NA	NA	TRBJ2-1	TRBV5-4	CASSSGNSYNEQFF	TGTGCCAGCAGCTCTGGGAACTCCTACAATGAGCAGTTCTTC
TRBD2	many	TRBJ2-7	TRBV7-2	CASSYPGTSGVNWGLSSYEQYF	TGTGCCAGCAGCTACCCCGGGACTAGCGGGGTCAATTGGGGACTGAGCTCCTACGAGCAGTACTTC
NA	NA	TRBJ2-7	TRBV6-2/TRBV6-3	CASKGIPSTYEQYF	TGTGCCAGCAAGGGGATCCCCTCCACCTACGAGCAGTACTTC
NA	NA	TRBJ1-5	TRBV30	CAWSVPGNRVGQPQHF	TGTGCCTGGAGTGTACCAGGCAACAGGGTAGGCCAGCCCCAGCATTTT
NA	few	TRBJ1-1	TRBV12-3/TRBV12-4	CASSFPWGTEAFF	TGTGCCAGCAGTTTCCCTTGGGGAACTGAAGCTTTCTTT
NA	few	TRBJ2-1	TRBV7-2	CASSLGSGNEQFF	TGTGCCAGCAGCTTAGGTTCGGGGAATGAGCAGTTCTTC
TRBD1	few	TRBJ1-4	TRBV7-9	CASSLEGQGAEKLFF	TGTGCCAGCAGCTTAGAAGGGCAGGGGGCCGAAAAACTGTTTTTT
NA	many	TRBJ2-7	TRBV29-1	CSVASSPYEQYF	TGCAGCGTCGCCTCCAGTCCCTACGAGCAGTACTTC
NA	NA	TRBJ2-2	TRBV4-2	CASSQDRTQAAGELFF	TGTGCCAGCAGCCAAGATCGGACACAAGCAGCCGGGGAGCTGTTTTTT
NA	NA	TRBJ1-2	TRBV12-3/TRBV12-4	CASSPRRAGYGYTF	TGTGCCAGCAGTCCCCGTCGGGCAGGCTATGGCTACACCTTC
TRBD2	few	TRBJ2-3	TRBV7-2	CASSLDAGGSTDTQYF	TGTGCCAGCAGCTTAGATGCGGGGGGAAGCACAGATACGCAGTATTTT
NA	NA	TRBJ2-3	TRBV20-1	CSATPTGTPPDTQYF	TGCAGTGCTACACCGACGGGGACCCCTCCTGATACGCAGTATTTT
TRBD2	NA	TRBJ2-7	TRBV28	CASSAGGRYEQYF	TGTGCCAGCAGTGCGGGGGGGAGGTACGAGCAGTACTTC
NA	NA	TRBJ2-2	TRBV7-3	CASSGRDKRGELFF	TGTGCCAGCAGCGGACGGGACAAAAGGGGGGAGCTGTTTTTT
NA	NA	TRBJ1-4	TRBV5-5	CASSLVGLFATNEKLFF	TGTGCCAGCAGCTTGGTCGGACTGTTCGCAACTAATGAAAAACTGTTTTTT
TRBD1	few	TRBJ2-7	TRBV20-1	CSANPGQGSGEQYF	TGCAGTGCTAACCCCGGACAGGGATCGGGCGAGCAGTACTTC
NA	few	TRBJ2-7	TRBV4-3	CASSQVHGSYEQYF	TGCGCCAGCAGCCAAGTACATGGTTCCTACGAGCAGTACTTC
NA	few	TRBJ1-2	TRBV28	CASSFRANYGYTF	TGTGCCAGCAGTTTCAGGGCTAACTATGGCTACACCTTC
TRBD2	few	TRBJ2-7	TRBV7-8	CASSPQWGGSYEQYF	TGTGCCAGCAGCCCACAATGGGGGGGGTCCTACGAGCAGTACTTC
TRBD1	few	TRBJ1-5	TRBV6-2/TRBV6-3	CASKGQGAQPQHF	TGTGCCAGCAAAGGACAGGGCGCTCAGCCCCAGCATTTT
TRBD1	NA	TRBJ2-5	TRBV7-9	CASSRDDRVRETQYF	TGTGCCAGCAGCAGAGATGACAGGGTTCGGGAGACCCAGTACTTC
NA	NA	TRBJ2-2	TRBV4-2	CASSQDRGSTDGELFF	TGTGCCAGCAGCCAAGATCGAGGCTCAACGGACGGGGAGCTGTTTTTT
TRBD1	NA	TRBJ1-6	TRBV20-1	CSASRTGLNSPLHF	TGCAGTGCTTCCCGGACAGGCCTTAATTCACCCCTCCACTTT
TRBD1	NA	TRBJ2-1	TRBV7-9	CASSSGTGANLQFF	TGTGCCAGCAGTTCCGGGACAGGGGCCAATCTGCAGTTCTTC
NA	NA	TRBJ2-7	TRBV6-2/TRBV6-3	CASRRQNLYEQYF	TGTGCCAGCAGGCGGCAAAACCTCTACGAGCAGTACTTC
NA	many	TRBJ1-2	TRBV20-1	CSVLFMGNYGYTF	TGCAGTGTATTATTTATGGGGAACTATGGCTACACCTTC
NA	NA	TRBJ1-2	TRBV3-1	CASSQDSPVTF	TGTGCCAGCAGCCAAGACTCCCCCGTCACCTTC
NA	NA	TRBJ2-1	TRBV19	CASKEGPSYNEQFF	TGTGCCAGCAAGGAGGGGCCCTCCTACAATGAGCAGTTCTTC
TRBD2	NA	TRBJ2-2	TRBV11-2	CASSPGTSGGTGELFF	TGTGCCAGCAGCCCTGGAACTAGCGGGGGCACCGGGGAGCTGTTTTTT
NA	few	TRBJ2-7	TRBV20-1	CSASRSGGFYYEQYF	TGCAGTGCTAGTCGGAGTGGGGGGTTTTACTACGAGCAGTACTTC